This paragraph reports one TCR beta chain. What it binds is unknown. CDR1 MNHEY and CDR2 SMNVEV come from the germline V gene (reference sequence). The V segment lost 2 bases and the J segment 5 bases; nucleotides outside the gene matches: 6. CDR3 length equals 15 residues. This sample is drawn from a study of shared clonotypes between healthy human individuals. Study findings and constraints: The four-donor shared clonotypes exceeded non-shared clonotypes in generation probability, with non-shared ones scoring lower.

Sequencing used immunoSEQ multiplex PCR; TCRdb keeps in-frame clones, though not all of them. This sample has around 2,100,000 clones, with approximately 95% found just once. The naive CD8 subset, CD45RO-negative cells positively selected for CCR7, excluded terminally differentiated effector memory CD45RA+ cells. This clonotype was sampled from a man between 18 and 35 years old in good health. V usage is TRBV27 and J usage is TRBJ2-5; 9 nucleotides agree with TRBD2. The sample was naive CD8+ T cells sorted from blood. The CDR3 loop reads CASSLGAGGPETQYF. DNA of the CDR3: TGTGCCAGCAGTTTAGGGGCGGGAGGGCCGGAGACCCAGTACTTC.